This T cell receptor (beta chain) came from a study of response to subunit inactivated influenza vaccine. Via MiXCR, TCRdb re-called the RT-PCR reads, giving one row per CDR3 protein. The sample yields about 570,000 distinct CDR3 sequences, 11% seen once. This CDR3 region has 15 residues. CDR1 and CDR2 (germline): MNHEY, SVGAGI. The V gene lost 0 bases and the J gene lost 5 bases, with 10 bases spanning the gap. This clonotype was counted at least ten times. These same data were also listed under a study on T cells expressing NK-cell markers. That report notes: 5'RACE template switching built TCR beta cDNA with unique molecular identifiers. It was from sorted CD3+CD56+NKG2C+, CD3+CD56+NKG2C- and CD3+CD56-NKG2C+ T cells that TCR beta repertoires came. Sequenced donors, eight in total, included seven who were HCMV-seropositive and one who was seronegative. Several of the donors carried dominant NKG2C+ clonotypes that took up about 1.0-7.0% of their CD8+ T cells. Questions lingered over whether expanded NKG2C+ T cell clones were HCMV-specific.

This TCR came from a man aged 50 to 59 who received an inactivated influenza vaccine. The chain recombines TRBV6-5 with TRBJ1-4; the D is unclear. The starting material was PBMCs from blood, obtained on the day of vaccination. The CDR3 DNA is TGTGCCAGCAGTTACTCGATGGGTCCGAATGAAAAACTGTTTTTT. It yields the protein CASSYSMGPNEKLFF.